These T cell receptor beta chains were read from a single sample in a study of blood T cell repertoires in COVID-19. Only in-frame clones appear in the TCRdb table, and some are missing; sequencing was by immunoSEQ multiplex PCR. Of approximately 150,000 clones listed, 87% are singletons. Sequencing input: peripheral blood. Receptors originate from a woman aged 45-65 years with acute or convalescent COVID-19. Both conserved end residues are part of each CDR3. The D gene is left open where the match is weak. Clone size is stated in some rows and not others, as once, few, many or a class when expanded.

j_call | d_call | v_call | clone_size | cdr3_aa | cdr3_nt
TRBJ2-7 | . | TRBV4-1 | . | CASSQARRDEQYF | TGCGCCAGCAGCCAAGCCCGGAGGGACGAGCAGTACTTC
TRBJ2-7 | TRBD1 | TRBV15 | . | CATSRGTGGYEQYF | TGTGCCACCAGCAGGGGGACAGGGGGCTACGAGCAGTACTTC
TRBJ1-2 | . | TRBV28 | . | CASSLWESYGYTF | TGTGCCAGCAGTTTATGGGAGAGCTATGGCTACACCTTC
TRBJ1-1 | TRBD1 | TRBV6-5 | . | CASSSQGDTEAFF | TGTGCCAGCAGTAGCCAGGGGGACACTGAAGCTTTCTTT
TRBJ1-5 | . | TRBV11-2 | . | CASSLDLQGSNQPQHF | TGTGCCAGCAGCTTAGATCTCCAGGGCAGCAATCAGCCCCAGCATTTT
TRBJ2-3 | . | TRBV5-5 | . | CASSTGTSTDTQYF | TGTGCCAGCAGTACCGGGACTAGCACAGATACGCAGTATTTT
TRBJ1-4 | . | TRBV7-9 | . | CASSSQGPIDEKLFF | TGTGCCAGCAGCTCTCAGGGGCCGATAGATGAAAAACTGTTTTTT
TRBJ2-1 | . | TRBV12-2 | . | CASRLEWRGLSSYNEQFF | TGTGCAAGTCGCTTAGAGTGGCGGGGTTTAAGCTCCTACAATGAGCAGTTCTTC
TRBJ1-6 | TRBD1 | TRBV7-9 | few | CASSFGTGGRNSPLHF | TGTGCCAGCAGCTTTGGGACAGGGGGTCGGAATTCACCCCTCCACTTT
TRBJ1-1 | . | TRBV11-2 | . | CASSLDGGFTEAFF | TGTGCCAGCAGCTTAGATGGGGGCTTCACTGAAGCTTTCTTT
TRBJ1-1 | . | TRBV5-1 | . | CASSSGHLNTEAFF | TGCGCCAGCAGCTCGGGACACCTGAACACTGAAGCTTTCTTT